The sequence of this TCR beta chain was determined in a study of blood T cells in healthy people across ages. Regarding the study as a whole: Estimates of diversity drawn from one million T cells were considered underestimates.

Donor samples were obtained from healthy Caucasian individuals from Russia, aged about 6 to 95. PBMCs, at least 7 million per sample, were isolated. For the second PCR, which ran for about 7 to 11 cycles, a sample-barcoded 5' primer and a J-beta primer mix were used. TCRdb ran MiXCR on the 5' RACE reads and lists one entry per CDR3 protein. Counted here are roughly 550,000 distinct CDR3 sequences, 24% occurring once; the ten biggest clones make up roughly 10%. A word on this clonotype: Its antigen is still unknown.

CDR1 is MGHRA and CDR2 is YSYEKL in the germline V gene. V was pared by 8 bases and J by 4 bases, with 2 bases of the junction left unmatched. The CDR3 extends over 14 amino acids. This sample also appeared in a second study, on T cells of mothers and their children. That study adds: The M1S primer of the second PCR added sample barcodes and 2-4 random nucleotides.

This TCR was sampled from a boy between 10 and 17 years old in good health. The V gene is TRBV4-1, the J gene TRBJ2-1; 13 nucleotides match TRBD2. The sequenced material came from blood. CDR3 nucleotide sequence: TGCGCCAGCGGGACTAGCGGGGCATACAATGAGCAGTTCTTC. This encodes CASGTSGAYNEQFF.